The entry below describes one TCR beta chain. What it binds is unknown. The sample belongs to a study of CD8 T cells in ankylosing spondylitis. Quantitative molecular-barcoded 5'-RACE generated the TCR beta libraries. TCRdb itself ran the 5' RACE reads through MiXCR, one entry per CDR3 protein. The sample lists about 220,000 distinct CDR3 sequences, around 7.9% seen once, with about 14% in the top ten. Study observations and caveats: Clones linked to disease, bearing a CD8+ phenotype, were relatively rare in peripheral blood. Some motif variants had been reported before (in reactive arthritis synovial fluid and blood). Seemingly characteristic of ankylosing spondylitis blood was a TCR beta motif consisting of about 8 highly homologous variants.

The sequence was collected from a male donor with ankylosing spondylitis. The sample consisted of blood, either unsorted or a sorted T cell fraction (not recorded which).

CDR3 sequence reads: CASSRTSEADTQYF. The CDR3 DNA is TGTGCCAGCAGTCGGACTAGCGAGGCAGATACGCAGTATTTT. This chain connects TRBV6-1 to TRBJ2-3, with 9 bases fitting TRBD2. The CDR3 runs 14 residues. V gave up 5 bases and J gave up 4 bases; unmatched junction bases: 4. Per germline, CDR1 MNHNS and CDR2 SASEGT.